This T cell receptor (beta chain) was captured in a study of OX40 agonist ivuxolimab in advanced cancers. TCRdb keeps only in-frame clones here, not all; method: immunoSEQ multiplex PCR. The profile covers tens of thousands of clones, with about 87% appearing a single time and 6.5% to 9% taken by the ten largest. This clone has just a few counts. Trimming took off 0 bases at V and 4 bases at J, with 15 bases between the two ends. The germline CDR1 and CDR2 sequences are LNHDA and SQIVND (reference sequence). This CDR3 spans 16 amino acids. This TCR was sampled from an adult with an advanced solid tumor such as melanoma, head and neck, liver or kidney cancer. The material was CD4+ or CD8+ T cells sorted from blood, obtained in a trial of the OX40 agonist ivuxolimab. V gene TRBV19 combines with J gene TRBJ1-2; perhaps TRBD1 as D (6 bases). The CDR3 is CASSIDGGGSFYGYTF. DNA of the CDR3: TGTGCCAGTAGTATAGACGGGGGCGGGTCCTTCTATGGCTACACCTTC.